The 19 T cell receptor beta chains below come from one sample, sequenced in a study of T cells in Graves' hyperthyroidism and ophthalmopathy. What was amplified from RNA transcripts were TCR beta CDR3 regions. In the first-round RT-PCR of the TCR CDR3, the HTBI primer set was used. MiXCR, run by TCRdb on the multiplex PCR reads, gives a single entry per CDR3 protein. Of under 650,000 distinct CDR3 sequences listed, roughly 15% are singletons. Sequencing used blood. The receptor set was obtained from a woman in her twenties or thirties with Graves' hyperthyroidism.

Regarding this clonotype: A much more abundant neighbour one base away suggests this may be a read error. Because the CDR3 is missing its conserved closing phenylalanine or tryptophan, this is likely a read error. The chain carries TRBV20-1 and TRBJ2-7, with 13 bases matching TRBD2. The CDR3 totals 14 residues. Germline V gene lookup returns CDR1 DFQATT and CDR2 SNEGSKA (reference sequence). Trimming cost V 6 bases and J 2 bases; bases outside gene matches: 4. CDR3 in amino acids: CSATLAGGPYEQYL. The CDR3, as DNA: TGCAGTGCCACACTAGCGGGAGGGCCCTACGAGCAGTACCTC.

The rearrangement links TRBV6-5 to TRBJ2-3; tentatively, D is TRBD2 (7 bases). Trimming shortened V by 2 bases and J by 6 bases, and 24 bases separated the two germline ends. The CDR3 covers 18 residues. Looked up from germline, CDR1 is MNHEY and CDR2 is SVGAGI. The CDR3, as DNA: TGTGCCAGCAGTTACATGGGCCGAGGGGGAGGGCTCACCGATACGCAGTATTTT. Translated: CASSYMGRGGGLTDTQYF.

This clonotype was detected ten times or more. The chain combines TRBV5-8 with TRBJ1-1, with D maybe TRBD1 (5 bases). Trimming took off 5 bases at V and 3 bases at J, with 11 bases between the two ends. The CDR3 loop spans 13 amino acids. CDR1 SGHTS and CDR2 YDEGEE come from the germline V gene. The CDR3 region has the DNA TGTGCCAGCAGTTGGGGGGTCGACACTGAAGCTTTCTTT. Its protein product is CASSWGVDTEAFF.

There are many counts of this clonotype. V gene TRBV28 combines with J gene TRBJ2-1, with a tentative D call TRBD2 (5 bases). Trimming cost V 6 bases and J 4 bases, with 16 bases left between them. The CDR3 runs 15 residues. Germline CDR1 and CDR2: MDHEN and SYDVKM. CDR3 protein: CASSPEERTYNEQFF. The CDR3 DNA reads as TGTGCCAGCAGCCCCGAGGAGAGGACTTACAATGAGCAGTTCTTC.

The J gene is TRBJ1-1, the V gene TRBV9; D not resolved. This CDR3 region has 15 residues. Trimming removed 7 bases at V and 0 bases at J, with 16 bases between. Germline V gives CDR1 SGDLS, CDR2 YYNGEE. The DNA of the CDR3 is TGTGCCAGCGGGAGAGGGTACAGACTGAACACTGAAGCTTTCTTT. Protein: CASGRGYRLNTEAFF.

The gene calls are TRBV10-3 and TRBJ2-2; D assignment may be TRBD1 or TRBD2 (5 bases each). The CDR3 length is 12 residues. Trimming stripped 6 bases from V and 3 bases from J, with 5 bases between. CDR1 and CDR2 from the germline V gene are ENHRY and SYGVKD. The CDR3 loop is CAIRGDTGELFF. CDR3 nucleotide sequence: TGTGCCATCAGGGGGGACACCGGGGAGCTGTTTTTT.

This clonotype has only a few counts. This chain joins TRBV18 and TRBJ2-7; D is perhaps TRBD1 (5 bases). The CDR3 has 15 amino acids. Germline V CDR1 and CDR2: KGHSH, LQKENI. Deletions cut 3 bases from V and 2 bases from J, with 14 bases between. For the CDR3, the DNA is TGTGCCAGCTCACCTACGGGCAGGGCGGCCTACGAGCAGTACTTC. Its protein product is CASSPTGRAAYEQYF.

This clonotype was counted at least ten times. The CDR3 spells CASSLQLHQPQHF. The CDR3 coding sequence is TGTGCCAGCAGCTTACAGCTCCATCAGCCCCAGCATTTT. The genes are TRBV7-2 and TRBJ1-5; no reliable D call. Trimming removed 2 bases from V and 5 bases from J, with 7 bases in between. Germline values: CDR1 SGHTA, CDR2 FQGNSA. CDR3 length equals 13 residues.

In its sample, this clonotype was seen many times. The chain links TRBV7-2 to TRBJ2-7; 7 bases map to TRBD1. CDR3 length: 13 residues. The V gene end was trimmed by 5 bases and the J gene end by 3 bases; junction bases not matched to a gene: 4. Germline V CDR1 and CDR2: SGHTA, FQGNSA. CDR3 bases: TGTGCCAGCAGCCGGGACAGAAACTACGAGCAGTACTTC. Encoded protein: CASSRDRNYEQYF. The whole variable domain, remainder taken from reference TRBV7-2 and TRBJ2-7, is GAGVSQSPSNKVTEKGKDVELRCDPISGHTALYWYRQSLGQGLEFLIYFQGNSAPDKSGLPSDRFSAERTGGSVSTLTIQRTQQEDSAVYLCASSRDRNYEQYFGPGTRLTVT.

This clonotype occurred a few times. A much larger clone differs by one base, so this may be a read error. The rearrangement links TRBV28 to TRBJ2-7, with 11 positions matching TRBD2. The germline gives CDR1 MDHEN, CDR2 SYDVKM. After removal of 5 bases from V and 6 bases from J, the junction contained 6 bases not matched to a gene. The CDR3 has 14 residues. CDR3 region: CASSTTSGTFEQYF. CDR3 DNA sequence: TGTGCCAGCAGTACGACTAGCGGGACTTTCGAGCAGTACTTC.

This clonotype was detected many times. The V and J genes are TRBV28 and TRBJ2-7; possible D gene TRBD1, 5 bases. Trimming cost V 5 bases and J 5 bases, with 16 bases left between them. In germline, CDR1 is MDHEN, CDR2 SYDVKM. CDR3 size: 14 residues. CDR3 region: CASSREGVVHEQYF. DNA of the CDR3: TGTGCCAGCAGTCGTGAAGGGGTCGTCCACGAGCAGTACTTC.

The sample holds a few counts of this clonotype. CDR3 DNA sequence: TGTGCCAGCAGCAAAGGGACAGGGGGCCCGTATAGCAATCAGCCCCAGCATTTT. It specifies CASSKGTGGPYSNQPQHF. The chain has TRBV9 and TRBJ1-5; 12 nucleotides agree with TRBD1. CDR1 is SGDLS, CDR2 YYNGEE, per germline. The V and J ends lost 4 bases and 0 bases, in that order; junction bases with no gene match: 8. The CDR3 length is 18 residues.

This clonotype occurred many times. The chain has TRBV6-5 and TRBJ1-1; 7 nucleotides agree with TRBD1. The CDR3 runs to 15 residues. Germline CDR1 is MNHEY and CDR2 is SVGAGI. Trimming cost V 0 bases and J 4 bases; bases outside gene matches: 5. The CDR3 region has the DNA TGTGCCAGCAGTTACTCGCCCTGGGACAGCACTGAAGCTTTCTTT. Residues: CASSYSPWDSTEAFF.

This clonotype was detected many times. The chain joins TRBV5-6 to TRBJ1-1; D perhaps matches TRBD1 (6 bases). Germline V gene lookup returns CDR1 SGHDT and CDR2 YYEEEE. CDR3 length equals 17 residues. V gave up 1 base and J gave up 2 bases, with 18 bases separating them. The CDR3 bases are TGTGCCAGCAGCTTGAGTAGCAGGGGCGCCGTTAACACTGAAGCTTTCTTT. Translation: CASSLSSRGAVNTEAFF.

The chain employs TRBV7-2 and TRBJ2-3, with 7 positions matching TRBD1. With 5 bases clipped from V and 1 base from J, the junction kept 9 bases outside the gene matches. The CDR3 length is 16 residues. CDR1 is SGHTA and CDR2 is FQGNSA in the germline V gene. The CDR3 region has the DNA TGTGCCAGCAGCCTTCAAGGACAGGTTCGCACAGATACGCAGTATTTT. Amino acid sequence: CASSLQGQVRTDTQYF.

This clonotype has a handful of counts. The V call is TRBV7-3, the J call TRBJ2-5; 11 bases map to TRBD2. Looked up from germline, CDR1 is SGHTA and CDR2 is FQGTGA. The CDR3 extends over 14 amino acids. The J segment lost 5 bases and the V segment lost 5 bases, leaving 4 bases of the junction unmatched. CDR3: CASSIAGGGETQYF. The CDR3 nucleotides read TGTGCCAGCAGCATAGCGGGAGGGGGGGAGACCCAGTACTTC.

Many counts were recorded for this clonotype. The V call is TRBV2, the J call TRBJ1-5; no firm D call. V shed 3 bases and J shed 0 bases, with 6 bases lying between them. There are 14 residues in the CDR3. Germline CDR1 reads SNHLY; CDR2 reads FYNNEI. CDR3 sequence reads: CASSEGISNQPQHF. In DNA form, the CDR3 reads TGTGCCAGCAGTGAGGGAATTAGCAATCAGCCCCAGCATTTT.

The table lists this clonotype with many counts. The chain carries TRBV20-1 and TRBJ1-6, with 8 bases that match TRBD1. With 6 bases clipped from V and 8 bases from J, the junction kept 12 bases outside the gene matches. Looked up from germline, CDR1 is DFQATT and CDR2 is SNEGSKA (reference sequence). The CDR3 contains 15 residues. The chain's CDR3 is CSAVLRTGYDSPLHF. Written as DNA, the CDR3 is TGCAGTGCCGTATTAAGGACAGGGTACGATTCACCCCTCCACTTT.

Here the CDR3 DNA reads TGTGCCAGCAGTAAACGCCGGGACGGGGGAAATGAGCAGTTCTTC. It encodes CASSKRRDGGNEQFF. The V and J genes are TRBV2 and TRBJ2-1; maybe TRBD2 (6 bases). This CDR3 has 15 residues. Germline CDR1 is SNHLY and CDR2 is FYNNEI. V dropped 5 bases and J dropped 7 bases, with 18 bases sitting between them.